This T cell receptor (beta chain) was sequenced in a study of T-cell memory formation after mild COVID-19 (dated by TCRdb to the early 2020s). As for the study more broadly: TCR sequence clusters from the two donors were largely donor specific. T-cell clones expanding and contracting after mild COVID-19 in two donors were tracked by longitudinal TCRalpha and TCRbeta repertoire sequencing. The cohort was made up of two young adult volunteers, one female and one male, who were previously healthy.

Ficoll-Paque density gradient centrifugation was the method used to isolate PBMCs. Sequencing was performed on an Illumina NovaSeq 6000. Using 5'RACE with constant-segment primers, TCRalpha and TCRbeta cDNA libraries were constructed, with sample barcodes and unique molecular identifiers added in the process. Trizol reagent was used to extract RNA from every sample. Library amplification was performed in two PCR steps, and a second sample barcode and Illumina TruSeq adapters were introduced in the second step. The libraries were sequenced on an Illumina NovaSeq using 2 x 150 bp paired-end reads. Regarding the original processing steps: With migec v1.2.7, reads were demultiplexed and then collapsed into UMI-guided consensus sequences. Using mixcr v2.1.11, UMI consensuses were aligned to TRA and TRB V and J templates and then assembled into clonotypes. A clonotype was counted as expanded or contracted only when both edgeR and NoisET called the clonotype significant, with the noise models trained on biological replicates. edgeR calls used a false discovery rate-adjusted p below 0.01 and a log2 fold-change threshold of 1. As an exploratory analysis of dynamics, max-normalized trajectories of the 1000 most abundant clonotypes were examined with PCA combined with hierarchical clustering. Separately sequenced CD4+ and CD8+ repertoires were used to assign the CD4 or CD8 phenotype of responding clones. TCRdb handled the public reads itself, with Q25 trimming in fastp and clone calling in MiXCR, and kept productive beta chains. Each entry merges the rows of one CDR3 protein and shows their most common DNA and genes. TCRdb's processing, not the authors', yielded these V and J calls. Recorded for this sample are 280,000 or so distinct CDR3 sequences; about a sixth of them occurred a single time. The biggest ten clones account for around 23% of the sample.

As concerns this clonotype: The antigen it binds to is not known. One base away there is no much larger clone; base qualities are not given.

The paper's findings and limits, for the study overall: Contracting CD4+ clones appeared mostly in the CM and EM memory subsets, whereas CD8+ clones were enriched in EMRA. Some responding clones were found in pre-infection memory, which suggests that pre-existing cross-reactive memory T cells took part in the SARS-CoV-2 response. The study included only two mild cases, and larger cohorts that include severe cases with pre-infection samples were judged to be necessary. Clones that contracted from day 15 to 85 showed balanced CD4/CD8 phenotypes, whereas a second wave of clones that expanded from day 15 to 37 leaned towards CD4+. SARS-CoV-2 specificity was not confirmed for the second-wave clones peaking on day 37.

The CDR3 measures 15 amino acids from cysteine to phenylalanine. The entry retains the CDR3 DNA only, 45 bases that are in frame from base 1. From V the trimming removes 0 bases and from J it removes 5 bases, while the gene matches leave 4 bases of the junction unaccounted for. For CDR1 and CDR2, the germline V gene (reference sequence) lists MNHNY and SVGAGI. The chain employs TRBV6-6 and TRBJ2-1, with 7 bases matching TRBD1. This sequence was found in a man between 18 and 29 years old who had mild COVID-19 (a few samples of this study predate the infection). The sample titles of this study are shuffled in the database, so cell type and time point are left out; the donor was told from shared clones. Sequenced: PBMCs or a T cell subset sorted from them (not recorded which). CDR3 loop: CASSYSGQPNNEQFF. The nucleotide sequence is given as TGTGCCAGCAGTTACTCGGGACAGCCCAACAATGAGCAGTTCTTC.